This passage covers 26 T cell receptor beta chains from one sample sequenced in a study of long-term antiretroviral therapy in people with HIV. Survey level was the resolution at which the v3.0 immunoSEQ assay ran. Sequenced by immunoSEQ multiplex PCR; TCRdb stores in-frame clones only, minus some. The sample records 22,000 or so clones, about 84% being singletons. The material sequenced was unsorted PBMCs, taken 0.5 years before starting antiretroviral therapy. These TCRs come from a man aged 35-49 years with HIV.

The genes are TRBV7-2 and TRBJ1-1; D is undetermined. Germline V gene sequence: CDR1 SGHTA, CDR2 FQGNSA. The CDR3 contains 15 residues. V lost 0 bases and J 3 bases, leaving 11 bases between the germline ends. This chain's CDR3 is CASSLAWEAYTEAFF. The CDR3 DNA reads TGTGCCAGCAGCTTAGCGTGGGAGGCCTACACTGAAGCTTTCTTT.

This clone appeared a few times. The chain is built from TRBV7-9 and TRBJ1-2, with TRBD1 matching over 8 bases. The germline CDR1 and CDR2 sequences are SEHNR and FQNEAQ (reference sequence). The CDR3 spans 15 residues. V dropped 5 bases and J dropped 5; count of bases not matched to a gene: 10. CDR3 nucleotide sequence: TGTGCCAGCAGCCTAACGGGACAGGTATTATATGGCTACACCTTC. Amino acids: CASSLTGQVLYGYTF.

This clone was seen just once. The chain recombines TRBV15 with TRBJ1-2; tentative D call: TRBD1 (6 bases). The CDR3 contains 15 residues. CDR1 and CDR2 (germline): LNHNV, YYDKDF (reference sequence). Trimming cost V 1 base and J 3 bases, with 12 bases left between them. CDR3 nucleotide sequence: TGTGCCACCAGCAGAGTGGGGGGGCGCGACTATGGCTACACCTTC. It translates to CATSRVGGRDYGYTF. Together with reference TRBV15 and TRBJ1-2, the CDR3 gives the full variable domain: DAMVIQNPRYQVTQFGKPVTLSCSQTLNHNVMYWYQQKSSQAPKLLFHYYDKDFNNEADTPDNFQSRRPNTSFCFLDIRSPGLGDTAMYLCATSRVGGRDYGYTFGSGTRLTVV.

The chain carries TRBV6-6 and TRBJ2-2; possible D gene TRBD1, 6 bases. The germline V gene encodes CDR1 MNHNY and CDR2 SVGAGI (reference sequence). Trimming took 7 bases from V and 3 from J, leaving 12 bases between them. CDR3 length: 14 residues. CDR3 DNA: TGTGCCAGCAAGTCCCAGGGGTACACCGGGGAGCTGTTTTTT. Translation: CASKSQGYTGELFF.

This clone qualifies as medium-sized. V and J are TRBV30 and TRBJ1-1; D call uncertain. Germline-derived CDR1 and CDR2 are GTSNPN and SVGIG (reference sequence). The V end was cut by 7 bases, the J end by 0 bases, with 9 bases between. This CDR3 contains 12 residues. In nucleotides, the CDR3 is TGTGCCTCGACTATCCTGAACACTGAAGCTTTCTTT. Its protein is CASTILNTEAFF. Using reference TRBV30 and TRBJ1-1 for the parts outside the CDR3, the full variable domain is SQTIHQWPATLVQPVGSPLSLECTVEGTSNPNLYWYRQAAGRGLQLLFYSVGIGQISSEVPQNLSASRPQDRQFILSSKKLLLSDSGFYLCASTILNTEAFFGQGTRLTVV.

This chain connects TRBV5-1 to TRBJ2-7; D not certain. With 1 base removed from V and 1 base from J, the gap between germline ends came to 12 bases. The germline V gene has CDR1 SGHRS and CDR2 YFSETQ. The CDR3 has 15 amino acids. CDR3 nucleotide sequence: TGCGCCAGCAGCTTGAGGCAGTACCCTTCCTACGAGCAGTACTTC. Its translation is CASSLRQYPSYEQYF.

This clone has just a few counts. V and J are TRBV5-1 and TRBJ2-7; possibly TRBD1 for D (5 bases). This CDR3 spans 15 amino acids. Germline lookup yields CDR1 SGHRS and CDR2 YFSETQ. V dropped 4 bases and J dropped 6 bases, with 20 bases sitting between them. CDR3 bases: TGCGCCAGCAGCCAAACGACGACAGATTTCAGCGAGCAGTACTTC. This gives the protein CASSQTTTDFSEQYF. Using reference TRBV5-1 and TRBJ2-7 for the parts outside the CDR3, the full variable domain is KAGVTQTPRYLIKTRGQQVTLSCSPISGHRSVSWYQQTPGQGLQFLFEYFSETQRNKGNFPGRFSGRQFSNSRSEMNVSTLELGDSALYLCASSQTTTDFSEQYFGPGTRLTVT.

This clone appeared once. The rearrangement joins TRBV30 to TRBJ1-1, with D uncertain. The CDR3 spans 13 residues. The V gene lost 1 base and the J gene lost 0 bases, with 6 bases spanning the gap. Germline CDR1 GTSNPN, CDR2 SVGIG (reference sequence). The CDR3 DNA reads TGTGCCTGGAGTGAATATGTGAACACTGAAGCTTTCTTT. Translation: CAWSEYVNTEAFF.

This chain links TRBV28 with TRBJ1-2; D may be TRBD1 (5 bases). This CDR3 is 16 amino acids long. Trimming shortened V by 2 bases and J by 1 base, and 14 bases separated the two germline ends. From germline, CDR1 is MDHEN and CDR2 SYDVKM. The CDR3: CASSLTPGTLNYGYTF. The CDR3 coding sequence is TGTGCCAGCAGTTTAACTCCAGGGACCCTTAACTATGGCTACACCTTC.

This chain uses TRBV27 with TRBJ2-1; no clear D. This CDR3 comprises 13 residues. V shed 3 bases and J shed 4 bases, with 7 bases lying between them. Germline V lookup: CDR1 MNHEY, CDR2 SMNVEV (reference sequence). The DNA for the CDR3 is TGTGCCAGCAGTTTGGGCCAGTACAATGAGCAGTTCTTC. Its translation is CASSLGQYNEQFF.

CDR3 in amino acids: CASSLDSWGTTNTGELFF. The CDR3 nucleotides read TGTGCCAGCAGCTTAGATTCATGGGGGACAACGAACACCGGGGAGCTGTTTTTT. The chain employs TRBV7-6 and TRBJ2-2, with a weak D call TRBD1 (6 bases). The length of the CDR3 is 18 residues. Trimming removed 1 base from V and 0 bases from J, with 15 bases in between. CDR1 is SGHVS and CDR2 is FNYEAQ in the germline V gene. The full variable domain, completed using reference TRBV7-6 and TRBJ2-2, is GAGVSQSPRYKVTKRGQDVALRCDPISGHVSLYWYRQALGQGPEFLTYFNYEAQQDKSGLPNDRFSAERPEGSISTLTIQRTEQRDSAMYRCASSLDSWGTTNTGELFFGEGSRLTVL.

J is TRBJ2-7 and V is TRBV2; the D is unclear. Germline V gene data show CDR1 as SNHLY and CDR2 as FYNNEI. The CDR3 spans 14 residues. The V end was cut by 4 bases, the J end by 1 base, with 11 bases between. The CDR3 DNA sequence: TGTGCCAGCAGTGCAGCCGTCAGTTCCTACGAGCAGTACTTC. Translation: CASSAAVSSYEQYF.

This clone was counted a single time. The chain is built from TRBV11-2 and TRBJ1-1; D call uncertain. CDR3 length equals 12 residues. The V end lost 5 bases, the J end lost 0 bases, and 4 bases lay between the germline ends. The germline V gene has CDR1 SGHAT and CDR2 FQNNGV. The CDR3 nucleotides are TGTGCCAGCAGCACTTTGAACACTGAAGCTTTCTTT. It is translated as CASSTLNTEAFF.

This rearrangement joins TRBV6-6 to TRBJ1-4; no reliable D call. Trimming took off 3 bases at V and 4 bases at J, with 12 bases between the two ends. Germline V gene sequence: CDR1 MNHNY, CDR2 SVGAGI (reference sequence). The CDR3 has 15 amino acids. The CDR3 sequence is CASSYRAGYNEKLFF. The CDR3 coding sequence is TGTGCCAGCAGTTATCGGGCAGGTTATAATGAAAAACTGTTTTTT.

This chain connects TRBV27 to TRBJ1-1; D not certain. Between the trimmed V and J ends, which lost 6 bases and 0 bases, there was a span of 8 bases. Per the germline V gene, CDR1 is MNHEY and CDR2 is SMNVEV (reference sequence). There are 13 residues in the CDR3. The CDR3 DNA reads as TGTGCCAGCAGCTACTTTATGAACACTGAAGCTTTCTTT. It specifies CASSYFMNTEAFF.

This clone was picked up one time. The chain joins TRBV11-2 to TRBJ1-1, with a weak D call TRBD1 (6 bases). The V end lost 5 bases, the J end lost 3 bases, and 10 bases lay between the germline ends. In germline, CDR1 is SGHAT, CDR2 FQNNGV. There are 13 residues in the CDR3. For the CDR3, the DNA is TGTGCCAGCAGCCCCGGGGGCGACACTGAAGCTTTCTTT. It encodes CASSPGGDTEAFF.

The chain combines TRBV5-1 with TRBJ1-2, with unresolved D. V dropped 4 bases and J dropped 3 bases, with 10 bases sitting between them. Looked up from germline, CDR1 is SGHRS and CDR2 is YFSETQ. The CDR3 has 13 amino acids. CDR3 loop: CASSSGNDYGYTF. The CDR3, as DNA: TGCGCCAGCAGCAGCGGGAACGACTATGGCTACACCTTC.

This chain links TRBV28 with TRBJ2-7, with TRBD2 identical over 8 bases. Germline V gene data show CDR1 as MDHEN and CDR2 as SYDVKM. Trimming cost V 3 bases and J 3 bases; bases outside gene matches: 4. The CDR3 covers 14 residues. CDR3 loop: CASSFGGANYEQYF. The CDR3 DNA is TGTGCCAGCAGTTTCGGGGGGGCAAACTACGAGCAGTACTTC.

The V and J genes are TRBV9 and TRBJ2-5, with TRBD1 matching 7 bases. The V gene end was trimmed by 4 bases and the J gene end by 1 base; junction bases not matched to a gene: 4. This CDR3 is 14 amino acids long. Germline V gives CDR1 SGDLS, CDR2 YYNGEE. CDR3 coding DNA: TGTGCCAGCAGCCCCCGGGACAGCCAAGAGACCCAGTACTTC. This translates into CASSPRDSQETQYF.

The V gene is TRBV6-6, the J gene TRBJ2-1; D uncertain. The CDR3 totals 12 residues. Per germline, CDR1 MNHNY and CDR2 SVGAGI (reference sequence). V lost 2 bases and J lost 8, with 7 bases in between. The CDR3 nucleotides are TGTGCCAGCAGTTACCGGTTCGATGAGCAGTTCTTC. Translated, it gives CASSYRFDEQFF.

CDR3 loop: CASSFGDRAYNEQFF. In DNA, the CDR3 is TGTGCCAGCAGCTTCGGGGACAGAGCCTACAATGAGCAGTTCTTC. V usage is TRBV5-6 and J usage is TRBJ2-1, with 7 bases aligning to TRBD1. V lost 2 bases and J lost 2; bases outside the gene matches: 4. CDR3 length equals 15 residues. Germline V lookup: CDR1 SGHDT, CDR2 YYEEEE.

The rearrangement links TRBV18 to TRBJ2-2, with TRBD1 matching 8 bases. Germline CDR1 KGHSH, CDR2 LQKENI. Trimming at V came to 1 base and at J to 0 bases, leaving 1 base not matched to a gene. This CDR3 comprises 16 residues. The CDR3 region is CASSPQGQANTGELFF. CDR3 coding DNA: TGTGCCAGCTCACCACAGGGACAGGCGAACACCGGGGAGCTGTTTTTT.

The genes are TRBV9 and TRBJ2-5; no clear D. Trimming removed 2 bases at V and 3 bases at J, with 14 bases between. The germline gives CDR1 SGDLS, CDR2 YYNGEE. This CDR3 is 15 amino acids long. CDR3 in amino acids: CASSVELDRKETQYF. CDR3 nucleotides: TGTGCCAGCAGCGTGGAACTCGACCGGAAAGAGACCCAGTACTTC.

CDR3 amino acids: CATVAGATTDTQYF. Here the CDR3 DNA reads TGTGCCACCGTAGCGGGGGCCACCACAGATACGCAGTATTTT. The V gene is TRBV11-2, the J gene TRBJ2-3; the match to TRBD2 covers 9 bases. Germline CDR1 SGHAT, CDR2 FQNNGV. The CDR3 has 14 amino acids. The J segment lost 2 bases and the V segment lost 10 bases, leaving 7 bases of the junction unmatched.

The chain has TRBV6-5 and TRBJ2-5, with a tentative D call TRBD1 (5 bases). Trimming pared 4 bases from V and 3 bases from J, leaving 15 bases between. This CDR3 contains 15 residues. CDR1 is MNHEY, CDR2 SVGAGI, per germline. The CDR3 DNA sequence: TGTGCCAGCAGTTTTGGGGCTATAGGAGAAGAGACCCAGTACTTC. Protein sequence: CASSFGAIGEETQYF.

The chain has TRBV28 and TRBJ1-2; unclear D gene. This CDR3 is 15 amino acids long. Germline-derived CDR1 and CDR2 are MDHEN and SYDVKM. V was trimmed by 6 bases and J by 4 bases, leaving 18 bases between them. CDR3 sequence: CASRLMGRAIYGYTF. CDR3 nucleotides: TGTGCCAGCAGGCTAATGGGGAGGGCGATCTATGGCTACACCTTC.